The clone carrying this T cell receptor beta chain was recorded many times. Antigen specificity is unknown. Germline loops: CDR1 KGHSH, CDR2 LQKENI. V dropped 3 bases and J dropped 6; count of bases not matched to a gene: 0. This CDR3 spans 13 amino acids. This record belongs to a study of T cells after yellow fever vaccination. Template-switching 5'RACE yielded the TCR cDNA; a universal primer site and UMIs were added in the process. TCRdb redid the calling of the 5' RACE reads with MiXCR, one entry per CDR3 protein. Among about 300,000 distinct CDR3 sequences listed, around 7% were seen once. The study, taken as a whole, reports: Abundant clonotypes (contaminants from the bulk population) could be present in FACS-sorted repertoires. The secondary response showed a weaker magnitude and a faster peak, day 5 versus 15. A limited proportion of clonotypes was detected within both the CD4 and CD8 compartments.

This TCR derives from a man aged 18 to 30 who received the YFV17D yellow fever vaccine. The chain employs TRBV18 and TRBJ2-1; 9 positions match TRBD1. Sequencing used PBMCs, obtained about 41 days after the first yellow fever vaccination. Here the CDR3 reads CASSPDRGNEQFF. DNA of the CDR3: TGTGCCAGCTCACCGGACAGGGGCAATGAGCAGTTCTTC.